This T cell receptor (beta chain) was identified in a study of vaccination effects on CD4 cells after COVID-19. Study in general: Researchers obtained post-vaccine samples at a median of 72 days past the second dose. General observations from the study: Researchers reported few convalescent patients and no early post-infection timepoints in the study.

In germline, CDR1 is MGHRA, CDR2 YSYEKL. Trimming removed 9 bases from V and 7 bases from J; junction bases left unmatched: 15. This CDR3 is built from 16 residues. Pools of viral peptides were used by the ViraFEST assay to expand antigen-specific CD4+ T cells ahead of sequencing. Culturing for nine to ten days preceded CD4+ T cell isolation. Participants were given two doses of BNT162b2 or mRNA-1273 vaccine. None of the vaccinated had previously contracted SARS-CoV-2, and their nucleocapsid antibodies tested negative. Remarks on this clone: The antigen is not known.

Assay: immunoSEQ multiplex PCR; the TCRdb copy retains only in-frame clones and omits some. The sample has over 80,000 clones; under 80% are singletons. The sequence was collected from a human donor who received a COVID-19 vaccine. The sample was CD4+ T cells from PBMCs cultured with HCoV-OC43 spike peptides, taken after COVID-19 vaccination. Subset noted: HCoV-OC43 spike overlapping peptide pool stimulation. This chain joins TRBV4-1 and TRBJ2-1, with 10 bases aligning to TRBD1. The CDR3 loop is CASRPPPGQGINEQFF. For the CDR3, the DNA is TGCGCCAGTCGCCCCCCCCCGGGACAGGGGATAAATGAGCAGTTCTTC.